Shown below are 25 T cell receptor beta chains from a single sample sequenced in a study of blood T cell repertoires in COVID-19. Sequencing used immunoSEQ multiplex PCR; TCRdb keeps in-frame clones, though not all of them. Of 68,000 or so clones in the sample, 86% were seen once. The sample comprised peripheral blood. The receptors originated from a man aged 50 or older with acute or convalescent COVID-19.

This clone was detected once. The chain recombines TRBV3-1 (or the pseudogene TRBV3-2) with TRBJ2-5, with a tentative D call TRBD1 (6 bases). The length of the CDR3 is 14 residues. In germline, CDR1 is LGHDT, CDR2 YNNKEL (reference sequence). V lost 3 bases to trimming and J lost 5 bases, with 13 bases between them. CDR3 coding DNA: TGTGCCAGCAGCCAGGGTACAGGGCTGGAGACCCAGTACTTC. It specifies CASSQGTGLETQYF.

The chain links TRBV2 to TRBJ1-5; a weak D match, TRBD1 (5 bases). Trimming removed 6 bases at V and 3 bases at J, with 12 bases between. The CDR3 has 14 amino acids. Looked up from germline, CDR1 is SNHLY and CDR2 is FYNNEI. Here the CDR3 reads CASSRRQYNQPQHF. The DNA of the CDR3 is TGTGCCAGCAGCCGCCGACAGTACAATCAGCCCCAGCATTTT.

A remark on this clone: Other DNA variants within this sample encode the same CDR3. J is TRBJ2-5 and V is TRBV6-5, with a weak D call TRBD1 (6 bases). CDR3 size: 14 residues. The V end lost 0 bases, the J end lost 4 bases, and 9 bases lay between the germline ends. Germline CDR1 is MNHEY and CDR2 is SVGAGI. The CDR3 spells CASSYSTGRETQYF. The CDR3 nucleotides read TGTGCCAGCAGTTACTCAACAGGGCGAGAGACCCAGTACTTC.

This rearrangement joins TRBV24-1 to TRBJ2-5; 12 nucleotides match TRBD2. This CDR3 comprises 21 residues. V gave up 1 base and J gave up 2 bases; unmatched junction bases: 16. From germline, CDR1 is KGHDR and CDR2 SFDVKD. The DNA for the CDR3 is TGTGCCACCAGTGATTTTGAGTTGAGCCTAGCGGGAGGGCCGGGGCAAGAGACCCAGTACTTC. It yields the protein CATSDFELSLAGGPGQETQYF.

This rearrangement joins TRBV12-3 or TRBV12-4 to TRBJ1-1; 7 bases map to TRBD1. This CDR3 region has 13 residues. Trimming at V came to 6 bases and at J to 5 bases, leaving 6 bases not matched to a gene. The CDR3 here is CASRVDRWTEAFF. The CDR3 nucleotides are TGTGCCAGCAGAGTGGACAGGTGGACTGAAGCTTTCTTT.

This clone was counted a single time. V usage is TRBV6-5 and J usage is TRBJ1-2; perhaps TRBD1 as D (5 bases). CDR1 and CDR2 (germline): MNHEY, SVGAGI. The CDR3 consists of 14 residues. V shed 8 bases and J shed 0 bases, with 13 bases lying between them. For the CDR3, the DNA is TGTGCCAGCGCGGGGCGCCACTCTAACTATGGCTACACCTTC. Translated: CASAGRHSNYGYTF.

In nucleotides, the CDR3 is TGTGCCAGTAGTATGATGATCAGTCCCGACAATGAGCAGTTCTTC. This sequence encodes CASSMMISPDNEQFF. The V call is TRBV19, the J call TRBJ2-1; D call uncertain. Germline assignment: CDR1 LNHDA and CDR2 SQIVND (reference sequence). V was cut by 3 bases and J by 5 bases, with 14 bases left in between. The CDR3 covers 15 residues.

The rearrangement links TRBV27 to TRBJ1-5; perhaps TRBD1 as D (5 bases). V shed 2 bases and J shed 0 bases, with 11 bases lying between them. In germline, CDR1 is MNHEY, CDR2 SMNVEV (reference sequence). This CDR3 spans 16 amino acids. The CDR3 DNA is TGTGCCAGCAGTTTAAAGCAGGGTGGTAGCAATCAGCCCCAGCATTTT. This translates into CASSLKQGGSNQPQHF.

V gene TRBV7-8 combines with J gene TRBJ1-4; possible D gene TRBD1, 6 bases. CDR1 SGHVS and CDR2 FQNEAQ come from the germline V gene. The germline V and J ends were trimmed by 2 bases and 7 bases, with 14 bases remaining between them. The CDR3 has 15 amino acids. CDR3 sequence (DNA): TGTGCCAGCAGCTTACTGGGGGGAGGGGGTGAAAAACTGTTTTTT. Translating it yields CASSLLGGGGEKLFF.

The V call is TRBV9, the J call TRBJ2-7; 9 bases fit TRBD1. This CDR3 has 15 amino acids. With 4 bases clipped from V and 4 bases from J, the junction kept 9 bases outside the gene matches. The germline V gene has CDR1 SGDLS and CDR2 YYNGEE. The CDR3 region has the DNA TGTGCCAGCAGCTTTGGGGACAGGGTTAGTTACGAGCAGTACTTC. The encoded protein is CASSFGDRVSYEQYF.

The V gene is TRBV19, the J gene TRBJ2-5; 8 nucleotides align to TRBD2. Unmatched junction bases numbered 10, after V lost 2 bases and J lost 2 bases. This CDR3 has 17 residues. Germline CDR1 and CDR2: LNHDA and SQIVND (reference sequence). DNA of the CDR3: TGTGCCAGTAGTATAATCGCGGGAGGCACCCGACAAGAGACCCAGTACTTC. As protein: CASSIIAGGTRQETQYF. Based on the CDR3 plus reference TRBV19 and TRBJ2-5, the full variable domain is DGGITQSPKYLFRKEGQNVTLSCEQNLNHDAMYWYRQDPGQGLRLIYYSQIVNDFQKGDIAEGYSVSREKKESFPLTVTSAQKNPTAFYLCASSIIAGGTRQETQYFGPGTRLLVL.

This chain connects TRBV5-1 to TRBJ1-2; D may be TRBD1 (5 bases). Germline assignment: CDR1 SGHRS and CDR2 YFSETQ. V was pared by 4 bases and J by 5 bases, with 18 bases between. The CDR3 runs to 15 residues. The CDR3 loop is CASSPETALWYGYTF. The DNA for the CDR3 is TGCGCCAGCAGCCCTGAGACAGCACTCTGGTATGGCTACACCTTC.

The chain is built from TRBV9 and TRBJ2-3; 9 bases map to TRBD2. The CDR3 totals 17 residues. Trimming at V came to 4 bases and at J to 4 bases, leaving 13 bases not matched to a gene. Germline values: CDR1 SGDLS, CDR2 YYNGEE. Here the CDR3 DNA reads TGTGCCAGCAGCCCCCGCCCCAGCGGGAGGTTGGCAGATACGCAGTATTTT. Protein: CASSPRPSGRLADTQYF.

In this sample, this clone turned up once. The chain couples TRBV12-3 or TRBV12-4 to TRBJ1-3, with TRBD1 matching over 9 bases. The CDR3 sequence is 11 residues long. For the CDR3, the DNA is TGTGCGGACAGGGGTGGAAACACCATATATTTT. Its protein is CADRGGNTIYF.

CDR3 coding DNA: TGCGCCAGCACTAGGACTAGCGTGACTTGGAGCGAGCAGTACTTC. It is translated as CASTRTSVTWSEQYF. The J gene is TRBJ2-7, the V gene TRBV5-1; 9 bases are shared with TRBD2. V gave up 6 bases and J gave up 6 bases; unmatched junction bases: 13. Germline V gives CDR1 SGHRS, CDR2 YFSETQ. CDR3 length: 15 residues.

The J gene is TRBJ2-1, the V gene TRBV5-1, with D possibly matching TRBD2 (6 bases). This CDR3 region has 17 residues. The V end lost 2 bases, the J end lost 6 bases, and 21 bases lay between the germline ends. Germline values: CDR1 SGHRS, CDR2 YFSETQ. This CDR3 is CASSLGITYGSPNEQFF. The CDR3 nucleotides read TGCGCCAGCAGCTTAGGGATCACATACGGGAGTCCCAATGAGCAGTTCTTC.

The rearrangement uses TRBV6-5 and TRBJ2-7, with 9 positions matching TRBD2. Trimming cost V 7 bases and J 6 bases; bases outside gene matches: 7. Germline values: CDR1 MNHEY, CDR2 SVGAGI. The CDR3 is made up of 13 amino acids. The DNA for the CDR3 is TGTGCCAGCACGGGGACTAGCTTATCCGAGCAGTACTTC. This gives the protein CASTGTSLSEQYF.

This chain connects TRBV19 to TRBJ1-2, with 9 bases matching TRBD1. The CDR3 runs 12 residues. After removal of 4 bases from V and 8 bases from J, the junction contained 2 bases not matched to a gene. The germline gives CDR1 LNHDA, CDR2 SQIVND (reference sequence). This chain's CDR3 is CASSRDRDGYTF. The CDR3 DNA sequence: TGTGCCAGTAGTAGGGACAGGGACGGCTACACCTTC.

The chain couples TRBV5-1 to TRBJ2-2; possibly TRBD1 for D (6 bases). The germline gives CDR1 SGHRS, CDR2 YFSETQ. With 1 base removed from V and 8 bases from J, the gap between germline ends came to 15 bases. The CDR3 has 15 residues. CDR3 in DNA: TGCGCCAGCAGCTTGCTACAAACAGGGACGGGGGAGCTGTTTTTT. It encodes CASSLLQTGTGELFF. Complete variable domain (other parts from reference TRBV5-1 and TRBJ2-2): KAGVTQTPRYLIKTRGQQVTLSCSPISGHRSVSWYQQTPGQGLQFLFEYFSETQRNKGNFPGRFSGRQFSNSRSEMNVSTLELGDSALYLCASSLLQTGTGELFFGEGSRLTVL.

The chain recombines TRBV25-1 with TRBJ1-6, with TRBD1 identical over 10 bases. CDR1 is MGHDK and CDR2 is SYGVNS in the germline V gene. The CDR3 totals 17 residues. J was trimmed by 10 bases and V by 4 bases; bases with no gene match: 13. In DNA, the CDR3 is TGTGCCAGCAGTGCATGGAGGACAGGGGGAAGATTCTCACCCCTCCACTTT. Protein sequence: CASSAWRTGGRFSPLHF.

The J gene is TRBJ1-4, the V gene TRBV6-6; 7 positions match TRBD1. CDR3 length: 17 residues. V lost 5 bases, J lost 5 bases, and 14 bases stayed unmatched. Germline values: CDR1 MNHNY, CDR2 SVGAGI (reference sequence). Written as DNA, the CDR3 is TGTGCCAGCAGTCCTCCGGGCAGACAGGGCGCGAATGAAAAACTGTTTTTT. Protein: CASSPPGRQGANEKLFF.

V gene TRBV6-5 combines with J gene TRBJ1-5, with a tentative D call TRBD1 (5 bases). V lost 6 bases and J lost 1, with 10 bases in between. The CDR3 consists of 14 residues. Germline V gene lookup returns CDR1 MNHEY and CDR2 SVGAGI. The chain's CDR3 is CASSPGWSNQPQHF. The DNA of the CDR3 is TGTGCCAGCAGCCCAGGGTGGAGCAATCAGCCCCAGCATTTT.

The chain uses TRBV5-8 and TRBJ1-2; TRBD1 might be the D (6 bases). CDR3 length: 15 residues. Trimming took 5 bases from V and 0 from J, leaving 14 bases between them. The germline V gene has CDR1 SGHTS and CDR2 YDEGEE. In DNA form, the CDR3 reads TGTGCCAGCAGAGCGATGGACAGACCTAACTATGGCTACACCTTC. Protein sequence: CASRAMDRPNYGYTF.

As DNA, the CDR3 is TGTGCCAGCAGCTTAGGACAGTTCCTCTCTGGGGCCAACGTCCTGACTTTC. Translating it yields CASSLGQFLSGANVLTF. This chain links TRBV7-6 with TRBJ2-6, with D possibly being TRBD1 (5 bases). Germline V gives CDR1 SGHVS, CDR2 FNYEAQ. The V end was cut by 1 base, the J end by 0 bases, with 10 bases between. CDR3 length equals 17 residues.

The chain recombines TRBV29-1 with TRBJ1-5; perhaps TRBD1 as D (6 bases). The V and J ends lost 3 bases and 9 bases respectively, with 15 bases between them. This CDR3 is built from 13 residues. CDR1 is SQVTM, CDR2 ANQGSEA, per germline. The CDR3 DNA is TGCAGCGTTGAGGAAGGGGGGGGAGGGCCCCAGCATTTT. Protein: CSVEEGGGGPQHF.